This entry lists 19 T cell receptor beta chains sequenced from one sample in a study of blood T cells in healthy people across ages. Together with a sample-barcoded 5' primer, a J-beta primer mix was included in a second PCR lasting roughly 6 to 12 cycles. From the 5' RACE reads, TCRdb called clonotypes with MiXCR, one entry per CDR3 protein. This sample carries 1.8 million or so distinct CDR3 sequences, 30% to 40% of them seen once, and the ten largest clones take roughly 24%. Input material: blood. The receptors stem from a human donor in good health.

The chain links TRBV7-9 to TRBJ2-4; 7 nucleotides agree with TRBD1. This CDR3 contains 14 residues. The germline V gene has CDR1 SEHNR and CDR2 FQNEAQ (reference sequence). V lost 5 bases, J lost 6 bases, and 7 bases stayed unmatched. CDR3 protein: CASSPDRDLNIQYF. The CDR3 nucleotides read TGTGCCAGCAGCCCCGACAGGGACCTAAACATTCAGTACTTC.

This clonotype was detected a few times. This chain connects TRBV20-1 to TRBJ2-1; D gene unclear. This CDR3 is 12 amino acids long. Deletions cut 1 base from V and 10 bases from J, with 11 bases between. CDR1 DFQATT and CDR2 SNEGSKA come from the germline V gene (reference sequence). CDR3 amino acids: CSARGANWEQFF. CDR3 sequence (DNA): TGCAGTGCTAGAGGCGCGAACTGGGAGCAGTTCTTC.

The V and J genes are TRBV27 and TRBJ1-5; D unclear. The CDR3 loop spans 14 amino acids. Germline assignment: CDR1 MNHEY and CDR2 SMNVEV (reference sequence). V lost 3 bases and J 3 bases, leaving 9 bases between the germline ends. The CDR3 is CASSLADPNQPQHF. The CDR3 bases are TGTGCCAGCAGTTTGGCGGACCCCAATCAGCCCCAGCATTTT.

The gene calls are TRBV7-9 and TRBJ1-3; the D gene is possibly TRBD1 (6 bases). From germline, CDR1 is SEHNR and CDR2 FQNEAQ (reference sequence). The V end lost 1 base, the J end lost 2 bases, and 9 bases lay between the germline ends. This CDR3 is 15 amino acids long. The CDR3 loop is CASSLDRVPGNTIYF. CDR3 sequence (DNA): TGTGCCAGCAGCTTAGACAGGGTACCTGGAAACACCATATATTTT.

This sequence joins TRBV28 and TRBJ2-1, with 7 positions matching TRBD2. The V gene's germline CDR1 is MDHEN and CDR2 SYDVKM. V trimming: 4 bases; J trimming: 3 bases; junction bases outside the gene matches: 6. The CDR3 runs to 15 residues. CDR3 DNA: TGTGCCAGCAGTTACACCGGGACTAACTACAATGAGCAGTTCTTC. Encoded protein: CASSYTGTNYNEQFF. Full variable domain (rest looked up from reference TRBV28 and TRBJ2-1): DVKVTQSSRYLVKRTGEKVFLECVQDMDHENMFWYRQDPGLGLRLIYFSYDVKMKEKGDIPEGYSVSREKKERFSLILESASTNQTSMYLCASSYTGTNYNEQFFGPGTRLTVL.

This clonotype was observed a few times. In DNA, the CDR3 is TGTGCCAGTAGGGATTCCGGGGGGCAGCCCCAGCATTTT. Protein product: CASRDSGGQPQHF. This rearrangement joins TRBV12-3 or TRBV12-4 to TRBJ1-5; D is perhaps TRBD1 (5 bases). V was shortened by 9 bases and J by 7 bases, with 16 bases between the two germline ends. The CDR3 is 13 residues long.

The CDR3: CASSYQWGSSYEQYF. CDR3 bases: TGTGCCAGCAGTTACCAGTGGGGGAGCTCCTACGAGCAGTACTTC. V and J are TRBV6-6 and TRBJ2-7, with D possibly being TRBD1 or TRBD2 (5 bases each). The germline V gene encodes CDR1 MNHNY and CDR2 SVGAGI (reference sequence). Trimming took off 2 bases at V and 0 bases at J, with 11 bases between the two ends. This CDR3 region has 15 residues.

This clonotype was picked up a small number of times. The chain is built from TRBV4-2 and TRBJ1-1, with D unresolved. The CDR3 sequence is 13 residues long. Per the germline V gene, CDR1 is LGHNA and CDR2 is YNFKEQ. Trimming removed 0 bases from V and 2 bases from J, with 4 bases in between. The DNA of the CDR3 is TGTGCCAGCAGCCAAGAAATAAACACTGAAGCTTTCTTT. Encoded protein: CASSQEINTEAFF.

As DNA, the CDR3 is TGTGCCACCAGCCTAGGCTATAATCAGCCCCAGCATTTT. Translation: CATSLGYNQPQHF. V usage is TRBV15 and J usage is TRBJ1-5; no firm D call. Trimming took 5 bases from V and 4 from J, leaving 9 bases between them. The CDR3 sequence is 13 residues long. CDR1 is LNHNV, CDR2 YYDKDF, per germline (reference sequence).

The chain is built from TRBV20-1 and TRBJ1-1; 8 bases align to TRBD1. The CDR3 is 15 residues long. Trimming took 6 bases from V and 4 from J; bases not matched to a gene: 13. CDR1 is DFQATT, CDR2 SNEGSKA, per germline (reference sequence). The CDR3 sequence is CSADHDRGRVTEAFF. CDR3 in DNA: TGCAGTGCGGATCATGACAGGGGTAGGGTCACTGAAGCTTTCTTT.

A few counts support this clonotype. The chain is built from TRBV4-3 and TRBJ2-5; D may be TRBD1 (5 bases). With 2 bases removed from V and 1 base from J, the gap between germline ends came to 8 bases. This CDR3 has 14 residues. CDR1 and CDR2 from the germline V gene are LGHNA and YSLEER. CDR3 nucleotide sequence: TGCGCCAGCAGCCAATCAGGGTTCCAAGAGACCCAGTACTTC. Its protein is CASSQSGFQETQYF.

This chain's CDR3 is CASSSIRSSNQPQHF. CDR3 sequence (DNA): TGTGCCAGCAGTTCGATCCGGAGTAGCAATCAGCCCCAGCATTTT. The chain links TRBV6-6 to TRBJ1-5; D gene uncertain. Trimming shortened V by 4 bases and J by 0 bases, and 10 bases separated the two germline ends. CDR3 length: 15 residues. Germline V gives CDR1 MNHNY, CDR2 SVGAGI (reference sequence).

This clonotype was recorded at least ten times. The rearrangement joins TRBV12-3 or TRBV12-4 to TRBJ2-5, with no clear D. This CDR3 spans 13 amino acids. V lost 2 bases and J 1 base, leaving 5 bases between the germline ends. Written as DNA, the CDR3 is TGTGCCAGCAGTTTAATCCGCCAAGAGACCCAGTACTTC. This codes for CASSLIRQETQYF.

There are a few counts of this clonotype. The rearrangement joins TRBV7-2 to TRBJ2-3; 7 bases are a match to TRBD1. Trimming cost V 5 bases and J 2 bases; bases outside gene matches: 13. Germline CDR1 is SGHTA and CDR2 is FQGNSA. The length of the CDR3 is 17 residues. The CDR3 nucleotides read TGTGCCAGCAGCCAAACCATCCCGGGACAGTCCACAGATACGCAGTATTTT. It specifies CASSQTIPGQSTDTQYF.

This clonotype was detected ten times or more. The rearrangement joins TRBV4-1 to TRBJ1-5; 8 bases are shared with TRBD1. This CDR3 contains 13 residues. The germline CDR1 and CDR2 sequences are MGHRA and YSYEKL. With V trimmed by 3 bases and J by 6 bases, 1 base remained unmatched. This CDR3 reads CASSQDRVQPQHF. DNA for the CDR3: TGCGCCAGCAGCCAGGACAGGGTTCAGCCCCAGCATTTT.

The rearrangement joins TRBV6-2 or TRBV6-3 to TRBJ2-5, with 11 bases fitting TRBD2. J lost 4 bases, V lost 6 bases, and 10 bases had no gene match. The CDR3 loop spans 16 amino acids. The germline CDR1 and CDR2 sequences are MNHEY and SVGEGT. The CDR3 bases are TGTGCCAGCAGCTTCTCGACTAGCGGGGATCGAGAGACCCAGTACTTC. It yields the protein CASSFSTSGDRETQYF.

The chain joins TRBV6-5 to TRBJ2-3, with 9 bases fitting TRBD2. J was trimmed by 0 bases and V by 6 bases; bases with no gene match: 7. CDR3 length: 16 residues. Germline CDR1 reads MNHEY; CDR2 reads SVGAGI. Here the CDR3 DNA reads TGTGCCAGCAGACTCGTAGCGGGGGATAGCACAGATACGCAGTATTTT. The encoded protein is CASRLVAGDSTDTQYF.

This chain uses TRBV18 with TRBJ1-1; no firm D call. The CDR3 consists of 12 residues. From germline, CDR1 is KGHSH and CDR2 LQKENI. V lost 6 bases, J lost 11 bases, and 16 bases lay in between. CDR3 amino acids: CASSESRFIAFF. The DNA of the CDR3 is TGTGCCAGCTCGGAGTCAAGGTTTATCGCTTTCTTT. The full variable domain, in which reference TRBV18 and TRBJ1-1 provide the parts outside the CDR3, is NAGVMQNPRHLVRRRGQEARLRCSPMKGHSHVYWYRQLPEEGLKFMVYLQKENIIDESGMPKERFSAEFPKEGPSILRIQQVVRGDSAAYFCASSESRFIAFFGQGTRLTVV.

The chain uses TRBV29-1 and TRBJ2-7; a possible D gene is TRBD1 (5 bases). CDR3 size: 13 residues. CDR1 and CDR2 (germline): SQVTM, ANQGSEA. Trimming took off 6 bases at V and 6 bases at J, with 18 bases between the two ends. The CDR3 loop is CSVPQPGSGEQYF. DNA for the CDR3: TGCAGCGTCCCGCAACCAGGGTCGGGCGAGCAGTACTTC.